This entry is about one T cell receptor (beta chain). The specificity of this receptor is unknown. No much larger clone exists at a distance of one base, and base qualities are not known. The CDR3 goes from the cysteine to the phenylalanine over 21 residues. The read is trimmed to its CDR3 DNA, 63 bases read in frame from base 1. The germline V gene encodes CDR1 LGHNA and CDR2 YSLEER. Ends trimmed: V by 1 base, J by 3 bases; bases unmatched to a gene: 18. Collaborating institutions collected whole blood in K2EDTA tubes following their own protocols. For TCRbeta analysis, collaborators shipped samples in one of three forms: frozen whole blood, isolated PBMCs, or DNA extracted from either of those sample types. This sample was included in a study of blood T cell repertoires in COVID-19 (TCRdb year 2020). Background on the whole study: The collaborator samples originated in the United States, Italy and Spain and spanned the acute and convalescent phases of COVID-19. The material from the prospective study consisted of cDNA or gDNA derived from T cells, B-cell-depleted T cells, or PBMCs. The dataset comprised deeply sampled blood TCRbeta repertoires from subjects exposed to, actively infected with, or recovered from COVID-19. The repertoires were released in a freely available public database meant as a resource for research on the immune response to SARS-CoV-2. The samples were drawn from two sources: the first 160 participants of the ongoing ImmuneRACE study, and 1,000 to 1,500 subjects contributed by 6 global collaborators. The sample metadata nearly always contained a de-identified subject ID, COVID-19 status, age in years and sex. HLA class I and class II types, where available, came from metadata supplied by the sample provider rather than from assay-based typing. The full study reports these points: How much clinical and demographic metadata was included differed by source and by participant, and the metadata was provided uncurated.

The immunoSEQ Assay, a bias-controlled multiplex PCR, was used to amplify TCRbeta CDR3 regions from genomic DNA. Concerning the study's data processing: The number of nucleated cells in each sample was estimated from the amplification of reference gene primers within the assay. To quantify the absolute abundance of each unique TCRbeta CDR3 rearrangement, sequence reads were collapsed and filtered. For each sample, productive Simpson clonality was calculated as the square root of Simpson's diversity index over productive rearrangements. TCRdb limited this immuneACCESS table to in-frame rearrangements with V and J called. A share of clones is missing; checked studies link under half to unresolved V genes, and the rest is unexplained. Clonal size and the V and J genes are those of that table, whereas D and trimming came from the DNA. This sample comprises some 160,000 clones, 75% to 90% of them detected only once. Clones ranked in the top ten supply around 3.3% of the sample.

The chain uses TRBV4-3 and TRBJ1-4; 9 of the junction bases match TRBD1. The receptor's source is a woman in her sixties or seventies with active COVID-19. Material for sequencing was peripheral blood. Here the CDR3 is given as CASSQVAPGQGGSKANEKLFF. The nucleotides read TGCGCCAGCAGCCAAGTTGCCCCGGGACAGGGAGGATCCAAGGCTAATGAAAAACTGTTTTTT.